This T cell receptor beta chain originates from a study of cytomegalovirus exposure and HLA in healthy donors. Regarding the study as a whole: Using a false discovery rate of 0.05, a later analysis showed that approximately 17,000 TCR beta sequences were associated with HLA alleles. Reported findings show TCR beta sequences accurately forecast HLA-A and HLA-B alleles in most subjects.

On this clone: Its matching antigen is unknown.

The PCR made use of 60 Vbeta and 13 Jbeta primers. Sequenced by immunoSEQ multiplex PCR; TCRdb stores in-frame clones only, minus some. Among 150,000 to 200,000 clones listed, roughly 76% were seen once. This CDR3 region has 16 residues. Material: PBMCs. The sequence was collected from a woman aged 18 to 35 in good health and CMV-seropositive. The chain recombines TRBV12-2 with TRBJ2-2; TRBD1, the table's D call, lacks a check against the DNA. TRBV12-2 is described as a pseudogene. This CDR3 reads CASRLAGQGATGELFF. The DNA for the CDR3 is TGTGCAAGTCGCTTAGCGGGACAGGGAGCCACCGGGGAGCTGTTTTTT.